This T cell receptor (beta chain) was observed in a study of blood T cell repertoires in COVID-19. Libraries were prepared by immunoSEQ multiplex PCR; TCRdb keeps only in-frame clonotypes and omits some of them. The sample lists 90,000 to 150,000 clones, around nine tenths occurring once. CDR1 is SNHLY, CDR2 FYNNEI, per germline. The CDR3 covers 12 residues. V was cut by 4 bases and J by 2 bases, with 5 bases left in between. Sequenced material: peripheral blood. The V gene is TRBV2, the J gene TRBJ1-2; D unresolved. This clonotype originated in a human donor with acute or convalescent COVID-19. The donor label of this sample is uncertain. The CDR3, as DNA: TGTGCCAGCAGTGTCTTCAACTATGGCTACACCTTC. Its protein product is CASSVFNYGYTF.